The following is a TCR beta chain sequence with its context. V was cut by 3 bases and J by 4 bases, with 4 bases left in between. The CDR3 sequence is 12 residues long. Germline loops: CDR1 MGHDK, CDR2 SYGVNS. This entry is derived from a study of blood T cell repertoires in COVID-19. Measured with immunoSEQ multiplex PCR; TCRdb has only the in-frame clones, and not every one. Of hundreds of thousands of clones in the sample, around four fifths are singletons; the top ten hold 15% to 20%. The sample taken for sequencing was peripheral blood. The origin of this receptor is a woman older than 75 with active or convalescent COVID-19. V and J are TRBV25-1 and TRBJ1-3; D unresolved. Here the CDR3 reads CASSDLGNTIYF. The CDR3 coding sequence is TGTGCCAGCAGTGATCTAGGAAACACCATATATTTT.